This is a list of T cell receptor beta chains from one sample in a study of PD-L1 blockade in urothelial cancer. The method was immunoSEQ multiplex PCR; TCRdb's version includes in-frame clones alone and lacks a portion of them. The sample has 50,000 or so clones; 70% to 90% are singletons. The sample consisted of PBMCs, taken around atezolizumab (anti-PD-L1) treatment. The source is a man aged 55 to 70 with urothelial cancer. Both conserved end residues are trimmed from each CDR3. The order of the fields is clone size, V gene, CDR3 protein. Size is stated for part of the rows, as once, few or many counts, or as a class when the clone is expanded.

abundance: -
v_gene: TRBV13
CDR3aa: ASSLVGTGYEKLF

abundance: -
v_gene: TRBV29-1
CDR3aa: SVYPGTGGSDTQY

abundance: -
v_gene: TRBV4-1
CDR3aa: ASSRLGGPGEQF

abundance: -
v_gene: TRBV19
CDR3aa: ASRDEARGGYTEAF

abundance: -
v_gene: TRBV6-1
CDR3aa: AITQGYSTDTQY

abundance: few
v_gene: TRBV11-2
CDR3aa: ASSLVTPDIVTEAF

abundance: -
v_gene: TRBV28
CDR3aa: ASSLSRTRHYEQY

abundance: -
v_gene: TRBV4-1
CDR3aa: ASSQGTGTGELSYNEQF

abundance: -
v_gene: TRBV6-6
CDR3aa: ASATYRDSGNTIY

abundance: -
v_gene: TRBV10-2
CDR3aa: ASSDRVSNQPQH

abundance: -
v_gene: TRBV7-9
CDR3aa: ASSIPASSYEQY

abundance: -
v_gene: TRBV6-6
CDR3aa: ASSPLDRGGNQPQH

abundance: -
v_gene: TRBV19
CDR3aa: ASSSNTDTQY

abundance: -
v_gene: TRBV5-8
CDR3aa: ASSSNRYPDTQY

abundance: -
v_gene: TRBV20-1
CDR3aa: SATGNEQF

abundance: -
v_gene: TRBV30
CDR3aa: AWDQGETQY

abundance: -
v_gene: TRBV5-1
CDR3aa: ASSLSAGDYGYT

abundance: -
v_gene: TRBV4-2
CDR3aa: ASSQDPGERTEAF

abundance: -
v_gene: TRBV6-1
CDR3aa: ASSELGLAGETQY

abundance: -
v_gene: TRBV5-4
CDR3aa: ASSLPGLAGITDTQY

abundance: -
v_gene: TRBV12-5
CDR3aa: ASGSGLAGVSSTDTQY

abundance: -
v_gene: TRBV7-2
CDR3aa: ASSLGHSSEKLF

abundance: once
v_gene: TRBV4-1
CDR3aa: ASSQDPGTGDSREQY

abundance: -
v_gene: TRBV11-2
CDR3aa: ASSLMSGSVYEQY

abundance: -
v_gene: TRBV29-1
CDR3aa: SVAGGLGEKLF

abundance: few
v_gene: TRBV27
CDR3aa: ASSSYTPEKNIQY

abundance: once
v_gene: TRBV10-3
CDR3aa: ATGQSNQPQH

abundance: -
v_gene: TRBV7-6
CDR3aa: ASSPRYDTTMNTEAF

abundance: -
v_gene: TRBV7-2
CDR3aa: ASSFPPVRTQY

abundance: -
v_gene: TRBV11-3
CDR3aa: ASSLTGGSYEQY

abundance: -
v_gene: TRBV4-1
CDR3aa: ASSLRGDSGNTIY

abundance: few
v_gene: TRBV5-1
CDR3aa: ASSLGLAGSYEQY